This T cell receptor (beta chain) was sequenced during a study of T cell repertoires in cytomegalovirus infection. About the study: CMV infection plus the matching HLA type was flagged by public TCR beta signatures.

In this sample, this clonotype turned up many times. The antigen remains unidentified. Germline CDR1 SEHNR, CDR2 FQNEAQ (reference sequence). The V and J ends lost 2 bases and 3 bases respectively, with 10 bases between them. The CDR3 extends over 14 amino acids. TCRdb re-called the reads through MiXCR, storing one row per CDR3 protein. The sample includes almost 500,000 distinct CDR3 sequences, about 11% of them seen just once. Broader study findings: Cumulated frequencies of public TCR beta families served to identify carriers of CMV plus the relevant HLA. Dominant in the ex vivo response were TCR beta clonotypes restricted by HLA-C and specific for CMV.

The V gene is TRBV7-9, the J gene TRBJ1-2, with unresolved D. This sequence was found in a human donor in good health (CMV status not recorded). Some clones in this sample may be carry-over from other donors' samples. The sequencing sample was made of PBMCs. The chain's CDR3 is CASSLSGSHYGYTF. Written as DNA, the CDR3 is TGTGCCAGCAGCTTATCTGGCAGCCACTATGGCTACACCTTC.